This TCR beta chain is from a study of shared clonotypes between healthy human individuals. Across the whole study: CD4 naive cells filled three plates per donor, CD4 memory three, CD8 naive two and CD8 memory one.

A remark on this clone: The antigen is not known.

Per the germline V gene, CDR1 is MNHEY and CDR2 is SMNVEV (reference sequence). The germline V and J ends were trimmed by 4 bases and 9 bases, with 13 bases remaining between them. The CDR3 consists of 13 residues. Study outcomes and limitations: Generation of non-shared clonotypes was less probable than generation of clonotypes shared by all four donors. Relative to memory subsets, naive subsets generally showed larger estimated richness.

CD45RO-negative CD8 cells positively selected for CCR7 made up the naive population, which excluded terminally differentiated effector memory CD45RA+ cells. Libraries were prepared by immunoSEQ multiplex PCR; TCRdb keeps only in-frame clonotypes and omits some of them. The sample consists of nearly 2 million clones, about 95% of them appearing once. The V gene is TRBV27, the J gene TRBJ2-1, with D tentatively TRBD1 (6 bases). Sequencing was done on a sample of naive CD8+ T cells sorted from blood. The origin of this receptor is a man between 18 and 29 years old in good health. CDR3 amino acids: CASSSPQGSEQFF. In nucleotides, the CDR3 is TGTGCCAGCAGTTCCCCTCAGGGGTCTGAGCAGTTCTTC.